This T cell receptor (beta chain) was sequenced for a study of blood T cell repertoires in COVID-19. Study in general: Material from acute and convalescent COVID-19 was sourced from the United States, Italy and Spain.

Authors' methods: From reference gene primer amplification, estimates of nucleated cell counts were derived. Data came from immunoSEQ multiplex PCR; TCRdb stores just in-frame clones and leaves some out. V, J and clone size were drawn from that table, and D and trimming were deduced from the DNA. Of about 53,000 clones listed, about 80% are singletons. This receptor was obtained from a human donor in a cohort sampled during active COVID-19. Sample: peripheral blood.

The CDR3 loop is CASSDRGSRETQYF. CDR3 nucleotides: TGTGCCAGCAGTGACAGGGGTAGCCGAGAGACCCAGTACTTC. This sequence joins TRBV25-1 and TRBJ2-5; possible D gene TRBD1, 6 bases. Germline CDR1 and CDR2: MGHDK and SYGVNS. V was shortened by 3 bases and J by 4 bases, with 12 bases between the two germline ends. This CDR3 has 14 amino acids.